Shown below are 7 T cell receptor beta chains from a single sample sequenced in a study of T-cell reconstitution after alpha-beta-depleted transplantation in children. During its preparation, the TCRbeta library received unique molecular identifiers. TCRdb reprocessed the PCR reads with MiXCR, giving one entry per CDR3 protein. The sample lists some 150,000 distinct CDR3 sequences; around 9% were seen once. This material consisted of PBMCs, mostly from graft donor cells, taken 180 days after TCRalphabeta/CD19-depleted stem cell transplant. These receptors originate from a female patient aged 2 to 10 who had a stem cell transplant for congenital amegakaryocytic thrombocytopenia, so the T cells may come from the graft donor.

The chain links TRBV5-1 to TRBJ1-1; the D is unclear. The germline CDR1 and CDR2 sequences are SGHRS and YFSETQ. The CDR3 sequence is 13 residues long. V lost 6 bases, J lost 5 bases, and 14 bases lay in between. The CDR3, as DNA: TGCGCCAGCACCACCCGCGGGGAAACTGAAGCTTTCTTT. This gives the protein CASTTRGETEAFF.

This clonotype was seen more than once but under ten times. Written as DNA, the CDR3 is TGTGCCAGCAGCTCCCTTCGGGCAATCCCGCATTACAATGAGCAGTTCTTC. Protein product: CASSSLRAIPHYNEQFF. V usage is TRBV7-9 and J usage is TRBJ2-1; D uncertain. V was trimmed by 4 bases and J by 4 bases, leaving 20 bases between them. In germline, CDR1 is SEHNR, CDR2 FQNEAQ (reference sequence). The CDR3 is made up of 17 amino acids.

The chain joins TRBV20-1 to TRBJ2-3; possibly TRBD2 for D (6 bases). Looked up from germline, CDR1 is DFQATT and CDR2 is SNEGSKA (reference sequence). V was trimmed by 2 bases and J by 4 bases, leaving 10 bases between them. The CDR3 runs to 13 residues. CDR3 in amino acids: CSARIPGADTQYF. In DNA, the CDR3 is TGCAGTGCTAGAATCCCGGGGGCAGATACGCAGTATTTT.

The chain combines TRBV6-5 with TRBJ2-2, with 9 bases matching TRBD2. The CDR3 is 14 residues long. V lost 4 bases, J lost 6 bases, and 3 bases stayed unmatched. The germline CDR1 and CDR2 sequences are MNHEY and SVGAGI. The CDR3 DNA reads TGTGCCAGCAGTTCGCGGGGGGGACCCGGGGAGCTGTTTTTT. This encodes CASSSRGGPGELFF.

This chain uses TRBV11-2 with TRBJ2-6, with 8 bases identical to TRBD1. After removal of 4 bases from V and 0 bases from J, the junction contained 11 bases not matched to a gene. Germline CDR1 SGHAT, CDR2 FQNNGV. This CDR3 has 19 amino acids. Here the CDR3 reads CASSSLRTGLFSGANVLTF. CDR3 nucleotides: TGTGCCAGCAGCTCCCTGCGGACAGGGTTGTTCTCTGGGGCCAACGTCCTGACTTTC.

This clonotype was found many times. The V call is TRBV20-1, the J call TRBJ2-7, with TRBD1 matching over 9 bases. Unmatched junction bases numbered 1, after V lost 1 base and J lost 3 bases. CDR3 length equals 13 residues. Germline V gives CDR1 DFQATT, CDR2 SNEGSKA (reference sequence). The CDR3 DNA reads as TGCAGTGCTAGAGGGGACAGGGACTACGAGCAGTACTTC. Translation gives CSARGDRDYEQYF.

The table lists this clonotype with many counts. The chain joins TRBV4-2 to TRBJ2-6, with 7 bases that match TRBD2. CDR3 length equals 19 residues. CDR1 and CDR2 (germline): LGHNA, YNFKEQ. Germline trimming cut 6 bases from V and 2 bases from J; bases unmatched to any gene: 16. Written as DNA, the CDR3 is TGTGCCAGCAGTCCCTGGGGGGGAATCGTTACGGCTGGGGCCAACGTCCTGACTTTC. It specifies CASSPWGGIVTAGANVLTF.